This passage covers 9 T cell receptor beta chains from one sample sequenced in a study of neoadjuvant nivolumab and ipilimumab in lung cancer (dated by TCRdb to about 2020). The time point label for this specimen denotes: pretherapy, before neoadjuvant immune checkpoint inhibitors. The library came from the immunoSEQ multiplex PCR assay. TCRdb stores this immuneACCESS table with in-frame sequences only. Part of the clones is absent; in the studies checked, under half of the shortfall reflects unresolved V genes, and no reason is known for the rest. Present in this sample are about 38,000 clones, roughly 89% of which were seen just once. The ten most abundant clones make up 2.5% to 3.5% of the sample. The sequenced sample was peripheral blood, obtained before neoadjuvant nivolumab, alone or with ipilimumab. All receptors come from an adult with non-small cell lung cancer.

The V gene is TRBV30, the J gene TRBJ1-4; D is undetermined. CDR3 length: 11 amino acids. V lost 6 bases to trimming and J lost 5 bases, with 7 bases between them. The germline CDR1 and CDR2 sequences are GTSNPN and SVGIG (reference sequence). The CDR3 protein is CACKRNEKLFF. CDR3 nucleotide sequence: TGTGCCTGTAAGCGAAATGAAAAACTGTTTTTT.

This chain links TRBV11-3 with TRBJ2-5, with TRBD2 matching over 12 bases. This CDR3 is 14 amino acids long. Germline-derived CDR1 and CDR2 are SGHNT and YENEEA. V trimming: 5 bases; J trimming: 3 bases; junction bases outside the gene matches: 1. The CDR3 bases are TGTGCCAGCAGCGCTAGCGGGAGGGAAGAGACCCAGTACTTC. This gives the protein CASSASGREETQYF. Full variable domain (remainder filled in from reference TRBV11-3 and TRBJ2-5): EAGVVQSPRYKIIEKKQPVAFWCNPISGHNTLYWYLQNLGQGPELLIRYENEEAVDDSQLPKDRFSAERLKGVDSTLKIQPAELGDSAVYLCASSASGREETQYFGPGTRLLVL.

This sequence joins TRBV5-4 and TRBJ1-1; D might be TRBD1 (6 bases). CDR1 is SGHNT, CDR2 YYREEE, per germline (reference sequence). Trimming removed 3 bases from V and 1 base from J, with 10 bases in between. The CDR3 spans 14 residues. DNA for the CDR3: TGTGCCAGCAGCTACGACAGGACGAACACTGAAGCTTTCTTT. Its translation is CASSYDRTNTEAFF.

Turning to this clone: The germline gene is not matched at one end of the junction; a read error may be the cause. This chain's CDR3 is CASSIAADTQYF. CDR3 coding DNA: TGTGCCAGCAGCATAGCAGCAGATACGCAGTATTTT. The rearrangement joins TRBV7-9 to TRBJ2-3; D is undetermined. This CDR3 is 12 amino acids long. Germline V gene sequence: CDR1 SEHNR, CDR2 FQNEAQ (reference sequence). Combining the CDR3 with reference TRBV7-9 and TRBJ2-3 gives the whole variable domain DTGVSQNPRHKITKRGQNVTFRCDPISEHNRLYWYRQTLGQGPEFLTYFQNEAQLEKSRLLSDRFSAERPKGSFSTLEIQRTEQGDSAMYLCASSIAADTQYFGPGTRLTVL.

A word on this clone: Other DNA sequences in the same sample also yield this CDR3. This sequence joins TRBV5-1 and TRBJ2-7; 7 bases agree with TRBD1. V lost 1 base and J lost 5; bases outside the gene matches: 6. The CDR3 consists of 14 residues. CDR1 is SGHRS and CDR2 is YFSETQ in the germline V gene. The CDR3 nucleotides read TGCGCCAGCAGCTTGTCGACAGGGATCCACGAGCAGTACTTC. It yields the protein CASSLSTGIHEQYF.

The chain is built from TRBV15 and TRBJ2-2, with no clear D. Looked up from germline, CDR1 is LNHNV and CDR2 is YYDKDF (reference sequence). CDR3 size: 15 residues. Trimming cost V 1 base and J 5 bases, with 11 bases left between them. CDR3 bases: TGTGCCACCAGCAGAGCTCGCAGCTCTACCGGGGAGCTGTTTTTT. It yields the protein CATSRARSSTGELFF.

The gene calls are TRBV11-2 and TRBJ1-5, with a weak D call TRBD1 (6 bases). Germline CDR1 is SGHAT and CDR2 is FQNNGV. CDR3 length: 15 amino acids. The V end lost 0 bases, the J end lost 7 bases, and 13 bases lay between the germline ends. The CDR3 DNA sequence: TGTGCCAGCAGCTTAGATTTGGGGGGCGGGCAGCCCCAGCATTTT. Translation gives CASSLDLGGGQPQHF.

The chain is built from TRBV7-2 and TRBJ2-7, with TRBD2 matching over 9 bases. CDR1 and CDR2 from the germline V gene are SGHTA and FQGNSA. The junction had 8 bases not matched to a gene; V was cut back by 1 base and J by 4 bases. CDR3 size: 16 residues. The CDR3 region has the DNA TGTGCCAGCAGCTTAGAGGCTCTAGCGGGAAGGTACGAGCAGTACTTC. Translation gives CASSLEALAGRYEQYF.

The chain links TRBV30 to TRBJ1-2, with a weak D call TRBD1 (5 bases). With 0 bases removed from V and 9 bases from J, the gap between germline ends came to 26 bases. The germline V gene encodes CDR1 GTSNPN and CDR2 SVGIG (reference sequence). There are 17 residues in the CDR3. CDR3 amino acids: CAWSVFRHRGPPGRYTF. The CDR3 DNA is TGTGCCTGGAGTGTTTTCCGGCACCGGGGCCCCCCTGGTCGCTACACCTTC.